This T cell receptor beta chain was documented in a study of blood T cell repertoires in COVID-19. The CDR3 runs to 16 residues. Germline CDR1 reads MNHEY; CDR2 reads SVGEGT. J lost 6 bases, V lost 2 bases, and 9 bases had no gene match. The repertoire was sequenced with immunoSEQ multiplex PCR; TCRdb's copy has only in-frame clones and lacks some. The data show roughly 100,000 clones, with roughly 91% seen just once and approximately 5.1% held by the top ten. This clone came up once. The chain couples TRBV6-2 or TRBV6-3 to TRBJ2-3; 9 positions match TRBD1. The sequencing input was peripheral blood. The sequence was obtained from a human donor in a cohort sampled during active COVID-19. CDR3 DNA: TGTGCCAGCAGTTACCCTGGGACAGGGATTGGGGATACGCAGTATTTT. Translation: CASSYPGTGIGDTQYF.